This T cell receptor (beta chain) was identified in a study of shared clonotypes between healthy human individuals. Study information: Used for every donor were three CD4 naive, three CD4 memory, two CD8 naive and one CD8 memory plate. Whole-study results and caveats: Non-shared clonotypes had lower generation probabilities than clonotypes shared by all four sorted-subset donors. Naive subsets tended to show greater estimated richness than memory subsets.

The protocol was immunoSEQ multiplex PCR, while the TCRdb copy is restricted to in-frame clones and leaves out a portion. The sample includes millions of clones, approximately 94% of them seen just once. About this clone itself: Its antigen is not known.

With 6 bases removed from V and 5 bases from J, the gap between germline ends came to 8 bases. This CDR3 comprises 13 residues. Germline CDR1 and CDR2: MNHEY and SVGAGI. CD45RO-negative CD8 cells positively selected for CCR7 made up the naive population, which excluded terminally differentiated effector memory CD45RA+ cells. The J gene is TRBJ2-6, the V gene TRBV6-5; unclear D gene. The sequence was collected from a man younger than 35 in good health. Some clones in this sample may be carry-over from other donors' samples. The material sequenced was naive CD8+ T cells from PBMCs. CDR3 residues: CASSPYRANVLTF. In DNA form, the CDR3 reads TGTGCCAGCAGCCCTTACAGGGCCAACGTCCTGACTTTC.